These 7 T cell receptor beta chains share one sample of origin, sequenced in a study of cytomegalovirus exposure and HLA in healthy donors. With 60 Vbeta and 13 Jbeta primers, the PCR was carried out. The table came from immunoSEQ multiplex PCR; TCRdb's copy has only in-frame clones and leaves some out. The sample includes around 160,000 clones, nearly 80% seen only once; the top ten take roughly 3.1%. The sequencing input was PBMCs. The source is a man in his forties in good health and CMV-seropositive.

The chain joins TRBV6-1 to TRBJ2-3; TRBD2 matches at 11 bases. After removal of 3 bases from V and 0 bases from J, the junction contained 11 bases not matched to a gene. CDR1 and CDR2 (germline): MNHNS, SASEGT. The CDR3 has 19 residues. The CDR3 coding sequence is TGTGCCAGCAGTGAGCCTAGCGGGAGGCCCAGAAGGAGCACAGATACGCAGTATTTT. Amino acid sequence: CASSEPSGRPRRSTDTQYF.

The gene calls are TRBV19 and TRBJ2-3, with 10 bases that match TRBD2. Germline lookup yields CDR1 LNHDA and CDR2 SQIVND (reference sequence). J was trimmed by 6 bases and V by 5 bases; bases with no gene match: 11. This CDR3 comprises 16 residues. In DNA, the CDR3 is TGTGCCAGTAGTCCCGCTAGCGGGAGAGGTTGGGATACGCAGTATTTT. Translated: CASSPASGRGWDTQYF.

The CDR3 spells CASSSGTGGYEQYF. As DNA, the CDR3 is TGTGCCAGCAGTTCCGGGACAGGGGGCTACGAGCAGTACTTC. The chain couples TRBV2 to TRBJ2-7; TRBD1 matches at 11 bases. This CDR3 comprises 14 residues. V dropped 5 bases and J dropped 3; count of bases not matched to a gene: 3. From germline, CDR1 is SNHLY and CDR2 FYNNEI.

The rearrangement joins TRBV28 to TRBJ2-7; maybe TRBD1 (6 bases). This CDR3 spans 12 amino acids. CDR1 is MDHEN, CDR2 SYDVKM, per germline. The V gene lost 6 bases and the J gene lost 4 bases, with 10 bases spanning the gap. The CDR3 is CASRTGGYEQYF. The CDR3 nucleotides are TGTGCCAGCAGGACAGGTGGGTACGAGCAGTACTTC.

The V and J genes are TRBV29-1 and TRBJ2-3; perhaps TRBD1 as D (6 bases). V lost 8 bases and J 0 bases, leaving 21 bases between the germline ends. The CDR3 length is 16 residues. CDR1 and CDR2 (germline): SQVTM, ANQGSEA. As DNA, the CDR3 is TGCAGCTTTTCCGGGACAAGACGTGCTAGCACAGATACGCAGTATTTT. Amino acid sequence: CSFSGTRRASTDTQYF.

With regard to this clone: The junction shows a germline mismatch at one end, possibly a read error. The chain couples TRBV28 to TRBJ2-7; TRBD2 aligns across 11 bases. In germline, CDR1 is MDHEN, CDR2 SYDVKM. The CDR3 runs 15 residues. The CDR3 DNA reads TGTGCCAGCACTTCCACTAGCGGGGGAACCTACGAGCAGTGCTTC. This gives the protein CASTSTSGGTYEQCF.

There are a few counts of this clone. The gene calls are TRBV5-4 and TRBJ2-7; 8 bases map to TRBD2. Germline V gene data show CDR1 as SGHNT and CDR2 as YYREEE (reference sequence). This CDR3 is 17 amino acids long. V dropped 4 bases and J dropped 5; count of bases not matched to a gene: 17. In DNA form, the CDR3 reads TGTGCCAGCAGCAGAGACGGGGGGGCAAGGTCAAGTCACGAGCAGTACTTC. Protein product: CASSRDGGARSSHEQYF.